This record concerns one T cell receptor (beta chain) sequence. The CDR3 covers 16 residues. Germline V CDR1 and CDR2: SGDLS, YYNGEE. The junction had 13 bases not matched to a gene; V was cut back by 3 bases and J by 5 bases. The sample is drawn from a study of regulatory T cells in long-lasting Graves disease. Arm-PCR with iRepertoire HTBI primers amplified the CDR3 regions for these TCR beta libraries. Each CDR3 protein gets one entry after TCRdb re-called the multiplex PCR reads with MiXCR. The table shows approximately 250,000 distinct CDR3 sequences, with around 19% occurring only once. The time point: newly diagnosed GD, antithyroid drugs for less than 3 months. Extracted PBMC RNA gave rise to the TCR library.

The starting material was peripheral blood mononuclear cells (PBMCs), obtained at new diagnosis, from a patient treated with antithyroid drugs. The TCR was taken from a female donor with Graves disease. This chain joins TRBV9 and TRBJ2-5; 7 positions agree with TRBD2. CDR3 in DNA: TGTGCCAGCAGCGACCGTGGGGGGGACCCTCGGGAGACCCAGTACTTC. Protein sequence: CASSDRGGDPRETQYF.